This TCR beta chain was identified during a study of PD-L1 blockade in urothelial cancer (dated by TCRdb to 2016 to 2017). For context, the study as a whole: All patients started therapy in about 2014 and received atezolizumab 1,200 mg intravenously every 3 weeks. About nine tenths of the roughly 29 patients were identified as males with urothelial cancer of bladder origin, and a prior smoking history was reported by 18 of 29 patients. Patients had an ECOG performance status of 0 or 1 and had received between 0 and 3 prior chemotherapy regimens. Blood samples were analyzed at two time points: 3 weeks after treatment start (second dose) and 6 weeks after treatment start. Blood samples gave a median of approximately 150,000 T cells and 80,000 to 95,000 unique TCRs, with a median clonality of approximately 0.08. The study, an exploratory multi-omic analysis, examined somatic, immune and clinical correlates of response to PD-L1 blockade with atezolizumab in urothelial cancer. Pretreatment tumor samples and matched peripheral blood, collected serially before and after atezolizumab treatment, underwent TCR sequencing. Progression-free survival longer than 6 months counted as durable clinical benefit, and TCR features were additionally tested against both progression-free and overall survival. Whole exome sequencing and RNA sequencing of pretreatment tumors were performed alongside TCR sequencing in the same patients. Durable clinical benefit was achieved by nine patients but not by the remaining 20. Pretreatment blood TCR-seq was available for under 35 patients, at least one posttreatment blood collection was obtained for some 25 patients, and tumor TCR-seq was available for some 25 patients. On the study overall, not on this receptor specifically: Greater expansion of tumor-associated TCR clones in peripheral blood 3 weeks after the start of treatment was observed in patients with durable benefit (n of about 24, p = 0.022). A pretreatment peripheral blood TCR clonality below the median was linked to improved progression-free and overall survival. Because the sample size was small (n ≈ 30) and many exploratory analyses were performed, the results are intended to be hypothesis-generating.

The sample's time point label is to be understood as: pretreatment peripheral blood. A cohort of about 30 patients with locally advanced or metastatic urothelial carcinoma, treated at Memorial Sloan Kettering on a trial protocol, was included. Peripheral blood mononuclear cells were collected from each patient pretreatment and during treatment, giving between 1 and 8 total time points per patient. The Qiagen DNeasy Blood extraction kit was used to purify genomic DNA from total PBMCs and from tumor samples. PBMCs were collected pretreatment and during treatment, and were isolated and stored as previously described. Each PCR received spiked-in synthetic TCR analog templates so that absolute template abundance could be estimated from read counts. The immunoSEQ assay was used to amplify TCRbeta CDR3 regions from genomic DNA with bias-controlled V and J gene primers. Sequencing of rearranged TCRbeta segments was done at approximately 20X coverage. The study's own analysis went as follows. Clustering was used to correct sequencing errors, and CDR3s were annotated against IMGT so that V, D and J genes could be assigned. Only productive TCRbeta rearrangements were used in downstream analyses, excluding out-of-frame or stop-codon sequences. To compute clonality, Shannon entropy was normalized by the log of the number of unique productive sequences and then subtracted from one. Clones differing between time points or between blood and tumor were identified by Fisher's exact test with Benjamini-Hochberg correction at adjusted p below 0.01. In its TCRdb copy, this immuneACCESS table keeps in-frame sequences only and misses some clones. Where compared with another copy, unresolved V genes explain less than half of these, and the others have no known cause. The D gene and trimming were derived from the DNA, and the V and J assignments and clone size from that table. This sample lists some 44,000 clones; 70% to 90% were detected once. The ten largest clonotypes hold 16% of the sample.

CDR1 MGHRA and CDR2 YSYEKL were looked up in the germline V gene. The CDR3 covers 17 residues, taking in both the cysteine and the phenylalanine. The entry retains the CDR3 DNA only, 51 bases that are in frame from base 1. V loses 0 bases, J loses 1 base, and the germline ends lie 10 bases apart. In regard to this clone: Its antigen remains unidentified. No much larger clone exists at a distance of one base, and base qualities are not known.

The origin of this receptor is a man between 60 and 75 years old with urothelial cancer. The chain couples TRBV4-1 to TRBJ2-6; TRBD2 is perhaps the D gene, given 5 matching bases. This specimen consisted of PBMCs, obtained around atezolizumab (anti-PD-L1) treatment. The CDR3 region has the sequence CASSQDNTGSGANVLTF. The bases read TGCGCCAGCAGCCAAGATAATACGGGGTCTGGGGCCAACGTCCTGACTTTC.